This record looks at one T cell receptor (beta chain) sequence and its context. The data derive from a study of graft-versus-host responses after intestinal transplantation. With 0 bases removed from V and 3 bases from J, the gap between germline ends came to 11 bases. This CDR3 contains 15 residues. Per germline, CDR1 SGHRS and CDR2 YFSETQ. Sequencing was performed with immunoSEQ multiplex PCR; in TCRdb, only in-frame clones are kept and a portion is missing. In the table there are tens of thousands of clones, around 92% of which are singletons. This clonotype originated in a human patient who received an intestinal transplant, so some T cells may come from the graft donor. The chain uses TRBV5-1 and TRBJ2-3, with D perhaps TRBD1 (6 bases). Here the sequenced sample was PBMCs, taken about 65 days after intestinal transplant. CDR3 residues: CASSLDRQETDTQYF. CDR3 nucleotide sequence: TGCGCCAGCAGCTTGGATAGACAGGAAACAGATACGCAGTATTTT.